Listed here is a single T cell receptor beta chain. Its antigen is as yet unknown. Populations isolated by sorting all had purity greater than 95%. The entirety of the isolated RNA underwent reverse transcription, so expressed TCRB transcripts were sequenced. TCRdb keeps only in-frame clones here, not all; method: immunoSEQ multiplex PCR. This table has under 450,000 clones, approximately 15% appearing once. The source of the sample is a study of beta chain features in type 1 diabetes. Germline-derived CDR1 and CDR2 are SGHRS and YFSETQ. The CDR3 spans 17 residues. Deletions cut 0 bases from V and 7 bases from J, with 20 bases between. Study-wide results and limits: Type 1 diabetes patients had TCRB CDR3s that were shorter (moderately but significantly so) in all four CD4+ subsets. For TCRB rearrangement, an influence of HLA type remained unresolved here.

The material sequenced was naive CD4+ T cells from blood. The receptor's source is a man aged 25-45 years in good health. The V and J genes are TRBV5-1 and TRBJ2-1, with D possibly being TRBD1 or TRBD2 (5 bases each). The CDR3 loop reads CASSLAGARIRGNEQFF. CDR3 bases: TGCGCCAGCAGCTTGGCCGGGGCTAGGATACGGGGAAATGAGCAGTTCTTC.